The clone carrying this TCR beta chain is a singleton in its sample. Its antigen is not identified. This record comes from a study of shared clonotypes between healthy human individuals. Study-wide results and caveats: Larger richness was generally estimated for naive than memory subsets.

Healthy and HIV-negative, the adult donors had no recent acute infections or vaccinations. Source study methods: ImmunoSEQ output lacked quality scores and full-length reads, limiting matched filtering. Generated by immunoSEQ multiplex PCR, the TCRdb table keeps only in-frame clones and is missing some. D and trimming were read from the DNA, whereas the V and J calls and clone size are those reported in that table. The data contain around 1 million clones, 76% of them singletons. V lost 0 bases, J lost 7 bases, and 10 bases stayed unmatched. The germline CDR1 and CDR2 sequences are SGHDT and YYEEEE. The CDR3 spans 17 residues.

The sample consisted of memory CD4+ T cells sorted from blood. As to subset: CD45RA-negative fraction. This TCR came from a man between 18 and 35 years old in good health. The chain couples TRBV5-6 to TRBJ2-5; 12 bases agree with TRBD2. The CDR3 loop is CASSLERLAGGSGTQYF. The CDR3 nucleotides are TGTGCCAGCAGCTTGGAGCGGCTAGCGGGAGGGTCAGGGACCCAGTACTTC.